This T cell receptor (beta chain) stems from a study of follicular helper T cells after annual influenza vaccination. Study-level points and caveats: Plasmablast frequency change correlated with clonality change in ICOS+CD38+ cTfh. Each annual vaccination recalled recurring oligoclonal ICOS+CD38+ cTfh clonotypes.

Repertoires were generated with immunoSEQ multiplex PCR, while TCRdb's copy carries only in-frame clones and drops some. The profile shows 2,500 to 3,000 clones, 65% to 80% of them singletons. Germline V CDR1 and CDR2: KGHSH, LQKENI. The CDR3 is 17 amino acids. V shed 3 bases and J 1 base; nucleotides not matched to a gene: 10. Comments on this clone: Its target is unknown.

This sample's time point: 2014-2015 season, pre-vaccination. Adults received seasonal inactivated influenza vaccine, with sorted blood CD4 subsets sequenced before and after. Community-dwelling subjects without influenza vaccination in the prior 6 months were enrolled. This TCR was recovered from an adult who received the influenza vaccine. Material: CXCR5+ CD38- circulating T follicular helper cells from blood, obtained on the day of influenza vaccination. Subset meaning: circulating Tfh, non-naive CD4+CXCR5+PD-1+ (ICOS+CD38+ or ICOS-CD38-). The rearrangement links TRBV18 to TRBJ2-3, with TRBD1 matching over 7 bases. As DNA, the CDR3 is TGTGCCAGCTCACCCCGACAGGGAAATAGTGGCACAGATACGCAGTATTTT. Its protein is CASSPRQGNSGTDTQYF.